The present entry profiles one T cell receptor beta chain with its context. No antigen is known for it. The data were taken from a study of cytomegalovirus exposure and HLA in healthy donors. About the research overall: Most genotyped donors, 81% of about 400, had Caucasian-associated genetic ancestry.

Study findings and constraints: Later on, an analysis tied under 20,000 TCR beta sequences to HLA alleles at 0.05 false discovery rate.

Germline lookup yields CDR1 SGHNT and CDR2 YENEEA. CDR3 length: 14 amino acids. Trimming cost V 1 base and J 1 base, with 7 bases left between them. Both 60 Vbeta primers and 13 Jbeta primers went into the PCR. The data were produced by immunoSEQ multiplex PCR, yet TCRdb's version contains in-frame clones alone and is incomplete. The sample carries 110,000 or so clones, over 65% recorded once. Specimen: PBMCs. This chain joins TRBV11-3 and TRBJ1-1; tentatively, D is TRBD1 (6 bases). The TCR sequence derives from a woman between 18 and 29 years old in good health and CMV-seronegative. The CDR3 DNA follows: TGTGCCAGCAGCTTAGGGACAGCGAACACTGAAGCTTTCTTT. Its protein product is CASSLGTANTEAFF. The variable domain in full, completed from reference TRBV11-3 and TRBJ1-1, reads EAGVVQSPRYKIIEKKQPVAFWCNPISGHNTLYWYLQNLGQGPELLIRYENEEAVDDSQLPKDRFSAERLKGVDSTLKIQPAELGDSAVYLCASSLGTANTEAFFGQGTRLTVV.